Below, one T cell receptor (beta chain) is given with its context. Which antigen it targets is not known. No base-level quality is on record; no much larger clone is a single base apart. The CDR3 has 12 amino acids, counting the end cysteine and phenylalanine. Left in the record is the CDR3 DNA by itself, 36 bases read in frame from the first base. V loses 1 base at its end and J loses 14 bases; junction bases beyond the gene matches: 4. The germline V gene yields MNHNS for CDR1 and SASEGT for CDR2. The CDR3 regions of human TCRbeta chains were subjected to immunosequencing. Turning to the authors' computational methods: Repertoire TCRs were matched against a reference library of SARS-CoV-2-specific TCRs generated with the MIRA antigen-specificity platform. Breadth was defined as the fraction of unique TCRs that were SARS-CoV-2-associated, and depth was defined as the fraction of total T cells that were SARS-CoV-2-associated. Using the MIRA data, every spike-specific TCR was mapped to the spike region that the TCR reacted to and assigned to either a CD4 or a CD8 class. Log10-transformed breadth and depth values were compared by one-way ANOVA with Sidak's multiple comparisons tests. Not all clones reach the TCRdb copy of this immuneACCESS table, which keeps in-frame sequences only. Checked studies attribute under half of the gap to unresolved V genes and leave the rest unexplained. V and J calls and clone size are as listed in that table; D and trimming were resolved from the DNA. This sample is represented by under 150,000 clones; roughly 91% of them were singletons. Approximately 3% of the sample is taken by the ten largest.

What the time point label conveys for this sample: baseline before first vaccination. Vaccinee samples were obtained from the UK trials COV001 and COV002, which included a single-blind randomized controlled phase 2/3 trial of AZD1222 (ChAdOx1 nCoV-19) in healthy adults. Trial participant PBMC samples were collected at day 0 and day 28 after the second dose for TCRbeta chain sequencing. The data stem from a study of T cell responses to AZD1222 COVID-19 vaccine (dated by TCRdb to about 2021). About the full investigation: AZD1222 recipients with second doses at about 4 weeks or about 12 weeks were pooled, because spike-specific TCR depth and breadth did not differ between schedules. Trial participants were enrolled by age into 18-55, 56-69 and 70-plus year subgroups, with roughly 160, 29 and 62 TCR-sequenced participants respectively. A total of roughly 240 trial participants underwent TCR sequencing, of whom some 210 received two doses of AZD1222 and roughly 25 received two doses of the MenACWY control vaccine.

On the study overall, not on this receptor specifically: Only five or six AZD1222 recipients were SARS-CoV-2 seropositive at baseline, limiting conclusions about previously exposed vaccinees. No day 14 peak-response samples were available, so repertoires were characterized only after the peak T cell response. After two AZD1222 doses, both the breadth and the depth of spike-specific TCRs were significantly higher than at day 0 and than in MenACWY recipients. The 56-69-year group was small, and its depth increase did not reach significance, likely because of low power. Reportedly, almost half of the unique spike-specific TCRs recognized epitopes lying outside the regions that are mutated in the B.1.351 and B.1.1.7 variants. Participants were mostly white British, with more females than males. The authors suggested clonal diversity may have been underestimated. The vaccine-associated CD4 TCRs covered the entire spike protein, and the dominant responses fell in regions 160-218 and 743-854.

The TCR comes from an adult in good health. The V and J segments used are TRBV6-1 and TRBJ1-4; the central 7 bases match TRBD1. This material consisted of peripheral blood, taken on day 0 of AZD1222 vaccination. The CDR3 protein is CASSEVRQGLFF. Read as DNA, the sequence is TGTGCCAGCAGTGAAGTTAGACAGGGTCTGTTTTTT.